Included here is one TCR beta chain sequence, with context. Its antigen remains unknown. In the original workflow: The authors used CDR3 differences across clinicopathological groups to build a distant-metastasis classifier for papillary thyroid cancer. TCRdb re-clonotyped the PCR reads via MiXCR. TCRdb, not the original authors, processed these V and J calls. This table has roughly 72,000 clones, around 19% appearing once. Not a single patient had been given any form of treatment at any point before undergoing thyroid surgery. These data are taken from a study of metastatic and nonmetastatic thyroid tumors. About the study: The study looked at repertoires side by side in blood and in tumor or nodule tissue from malignant and benign thyroid patients.

The V and J ends lost 4 bases and 16 bases, in that order; junction bases with no gene match: 12. Germline V gives CDR1 MNHEY, CDR2 SMNVEV (reference sequence). The CDR3 runs 13 residues. General study findings and limits: Versus benign nodules, malignant thyroid tumors reportedly had significantly higher TCR beta diversity, in blood and tumor.

The sample taken for sequencing was blood. This sequence originates from a female donor with papillary thyroid cancer or a benign thyroid nodule (not recorded which). Some clones in this sample may be carry-over from other donors' samples. The J gene is TRBJ2-1, the V gene TRBV27; 8 nucleotides match TRBD2. The CDR3 coding sequence is TGTGCCAGCAGTTCGTCGAGCGGGACTAGATGCTTCTTC. Amino acids: CASSSSSGTRCFF.